Sequencing of this T cell receptor (beta chain) was carried out in a study of blood T cell repertoires in COVID-19. As for the study in general: Sample material is recorded as cDNA or gDNA derived from T cells, B-cell-depleted T cells, or PBMCs.

CDR1 MGHRA and CDR2 YSYEKL come from the germline V gene. V lost 0 bases to trimming and J lost 5 bases, with 10 bases between them. The CDR3 sequence is 14 residues long. Profiled with immunoSEQ multiplex PCR; TCRdb holds only in-frame clones, not every one. In the table there are just over 350,000 clones, roughly 87% of which are singletons. Participants, 18 to 89 years old, spanned 24 US areas. The chain combines TRBV4-1 with TRBJ2-5, with D uncertain. This clonotype originated in a woman between 25 and 40 years old who had recovered from COVID-19. Source material: PBMCs or T cells enriched from blood (not recorded which). CDR3 sequence reads: CASSQDLLIETQYF. In DNA, the CDR3 is TGCGCCAGCAGCCAAGATCTACTGATCGAGACCCAGTACTTC.